Reported below is one TCR beta chain. Its antigen remains unidentified. This CDR3 spans 14 amino acids. V lost 7 bases and J lost 3, with 15 bases in between. Germline V gives CDR1 SQVTM, CDR2 ANQGSEA. This sample was taken from a study of beta chain features in type 1 diabetes. General study points: In type 1 diabetes patients, VDJ junctions had fewer insertions; deletions at these junctions were more frequent. There was a moderate but significant shortening of TCRB CDR3s in all four CD4+ subsets of Type 1 diabetes patients. Within the patient group, naive, central memory and Treg TCRB repertoires appeared more similar to each other than within healthy donors.

What was sequenced were expressed TCRB transcripts, since all of the isolated RNA had been reverse transcribed. TCRdb keeps only in-frame clones here, not all; method: immunoSEQ multiplex PCR. The sample has about 160,000 clones, over 55% seen once. The chain combines TRBV29-1 with TRBJ2-2; a weak D match, TRBD2 (5 bases). The TCR was taken from a man younger than 45 with type 1 diabetes. Sequenced input: naive CD4+ T cells from blood. The CDR3 coding sequence is TGCAGCGCCACGGGAAGGGTTGACACCGGGGAGCTGTTTTTT. This sequence encodes CSATGRVDTGELFF.